This entry describes one T cell receptor beta chain. The specificity of this receptor is unknown. Nothing much larger sits one base from this clone, and base qualities are not available. The data originate from a study of cytomegalovirus exposure and HLA in healthy donors (dated by TCRdb to about 2017). With respect to the entire study: An earlier analysis of fewer than 750 of the donors reported approximately 280 Gb of sequence data and 117 million unique TCR beta sequences obtained from roughly 180 million T cells. The study was designed to test whether signatures of past pathogen exposure could be identified by cataloging public T cell receptors. Both class I and class II loci were covered by HLA typing, at four-digit resolution. Of the roughly 400 genotyped donors, more than 75% were placed in the genetic ancestry cluster associated with self-reported Caucasian donors. Every repertoire in the discovery cohort had been generated on one and the same sequencing platform. Roughly five DR-DQ haplotypes were handled as single units for association and clustering, since linkage in the cohort was strong. A later genetic analysis used genome-wide SNP genotypes for about three fifths of the 666 donors, treating that subset as a discovery cohort. Typing coverage differed by locus: A, B, C, DRB1 and DQB1 were typed in about 629-640 donors, DQA1 in 500 to 550, DPA1 in around 610, and DPB1 in about 450. The study used immunosequencing to profile the T cell repertoires of under 700 subjects and linked those repertoires to cytomegalovirus serostatus. In a later analysis, previously published TCR beta repertoires from 670 or so donors were re-analyzed and high-resolution HLA genotyping was added so that TCR occurrence patterns could be studied. Donor age, sex, ethnicity and CMV serostatus were collected together with the repertoire data. Rather than drawing on any new phenotypic data, the later analysis identified candidate immune exposures from TCR beta sequences and the way those sequences occurred across donors. To predict cytomegalovirus infection status, the study combined high-throughput TCR immunosequencing, statistical association of individual TCRs with disease status, and machine learning. An early release covering about 600 HLA-typed donors comprised about 290 gigabases of sequencing data and roughly 86 million unique TCR sequences. Along with the roughly 700-subject first cohort, a separate validation cohort of over a hundred different subjects was used. An earlier analysis of 587 of the donors used high-throughput TCR beta sequencing to judge whether each TCR beta V gene segment behaved as functional or pseudogenic. On average, about 240,000 unique TCR beta nucleotide sequences were sequenced per donor among a few hundred genotyped donors of the cohort, with roughly 18% of those sequences being non-productive.

V gives up 1 base and J gives up 9 bases, and the segment between their germline ends measures 10 bases. Including cysteine and phenylalanine, the CDR3 has 13 amino acids. The kept DNA is CDR3 alone, 39 bases in frame from the first base. CDR1 is given as SGHTA and CDR2 as FQGTGA, both from the germline V gene. The receptor library was made with the immunoSEQ multiplex PCR assay. For the multiplex PCR, a mixture combining 60 forward primers for TCR Vbeta segments and 13 reverse primers for TCR Jbeta segments was used. A multiplex PCR assay on genomic DNA amplified the CDR3 region of rearranged TCR beta genes. On the Illumina HiSeq System, the amplified TCR beta libraries were sequenced as 87-base-pair reads. The authors processed their data as follows. A later analysis tallied 80 million to 95 million unique TCR beta chains across the 600 to 700 repertoires, and some 10 million of those chains were shared by two or more donors. To remove PCR and sequencing errors, raw reads were error-corrected and collapsed into unique sequences using a nearest-neighbor algorithm that merged closely related sequences. To assign V, D and J gene segments, CDR3 sequences were aligned to IMGT reference sequences. For a sequence to be retained, at least a six-nucleotide match to both a V gene segment and a J gene segment was required. A rearrangement counted as productive if the CDR3 had no stop codons and remained in frame with V and J, and every other rearrangement counted as non-productive. Following IMGT convention, CDR3 was defined as the stretch from the second conserved V-encoded cysteine to the conserved J-encoded phenylalanine. In an earlier analysis of roughly 610 of the donors, sequences lacking an unambiguous match to a single V gene segment were excluded. An earlier analysis of 587 of the donors classified V segments as functional when productive rearrangements were above 56.7% and as segregating when the standard deviation between donors was above 5%. A statistical classification framework was developed to diagnose cytomegalovirus status using the catalog of TCR beta chain sequences. In a later analysis, TCR nucleotide sequences were compared against IMGT/GENE-DB human TR gene sequences so that V and J genes could be assigned. In a later analysis, CDR3 sequences and most-parsimonious VDJ recombination scenarios were assigned using the TCRdist pipeline. In a later analysis, every TCR beta chain was defined by the combination of its CDR3 amino acid sequence and its V-gene family, and reads without a unique V-gene family were dropped. As a way to deal with suspected cross-contamination and a sequencing artifact, a later analysis dropped 640 or so nucleotide sequences that were highly shared and had low generation probability. A later analysis calculated a clonal expansion index for each public chain from normalized within-repertoire ranks of inferred template counts. In a later analysis, generation probabilities were computed with a VDJ recombination model fitted to out-of-frame rearrangements, and the resulting probabilities were checked against IGoR. In a later analysis, hypergeometric tests were used to score TCR-TCR, TCR-HLA and TCR-CMV co-occurrence, with a repertoire-size bias correction applied to TCR pairs. In a later analysis, false discovery rates were estimated by permuting HLA or CMV assignments 20 times. In a later analysis, co-occurring TCRs were grouped with DBSCAN, and TCRdist sequence similarity was added when clustering was performed within HLA-allele-positive subsets. For co-occurrence clustering, repertoires with fewer than 30,000 or more than 120,000 public chains were excluded, along with a handful of repertoires with anomalous nucleotide sharing. Imported from immuneACCESS, the table was reduced by TCRdb to in-frame sequences with V and J called. These copies leave out some clones; in studies compared against another copy, an unresolved V gene accounts for under half, and the cause of the remainder is not known. The V and J calls and clone size were taken over from that table, and D and trimming were inferred from the DNA. Recorded for this sample are over 150,000 clones; about 82% of them occurred a single time. The ten most abundant clones make up 7% of the sample.

The cohort consisted of approximately 690 healthy bone marrow donors. All cohort members were sampled while nominally healthy, although unrecorded immune exposures were likely present. The donor tested CMV seropositive, placing the donor among the 289 seropositive members of the cohort. Each donor provided a peripheral blood sample, and peripheral blood mononuclear cells were used for TCR beta sequencing. The Qiagen DNeasy Blood Extraction Kit was used to extract genomic DNA from the blood cell samples. Overall study results and their limits: According to a later analysis, TCR association rates differed among HLA loci, with DRB1 alleles showing the most associated TCRs and HLA-C alleles showing the fewest. A cluster of highly shared sequence variants was judged likely to be a technical artifact of the sequencing pipeline. Assigning TCR associations to individual alleles was difficult when HLA alleles, especially DR and DQ, strongly co-occurred. This cohort had only TCR beta chains sequenced, and the lack of alpha or paired-chain data limited which features could be detected. In vitro tests confirmed that a few of the cytomegalovirus-associated TCR beta chains recognize cytomegalovirus antigens. A total of 164 TCR beta chains were listed by the study as associated with cytomegalovirus. Because some donors lacked HLA typing at each locus, the association tests relied only on the typed subset. The authors suggested that the approach could potentially be extended to other disease states and immunological phenotypes. The 87-base-pair reads could not distinguish some IMGT-functional V segments, including TRBV6-2 and TRBV6-3, so those segments were excluded. A further reported finding was that TCR beta sequences accurately predicted the HLA-A and HLA-B alleles for most subjects in the first cohort. Because counts were too low, roughly 17 rarely observed V segments, including chromosome 9 orphons, were left out of the earlier analysis of 500 to 650 of the donors. Linkage disequilibrium might explain the correlated functional status among segregating V segments, but an unknown experimental factor could not be excluded. Cytomegalovirus status was reported to be diagnosed by the classifier with high specificity and sensitivity in both the original and validation cohorts. According to a later genetic analysis, donors in an Asian-associated ancestry cluster had fewer N-insertions in productive TCRs than the approximately 650-donor mean. The presence/absence analyses assumed that sequencing depth was roughly uniform across donors, and that assumption may not be true. Most TCR sequences were observed very rarely across donors, whereas some public TCRs were present in many individuals. Several of the top co-occurrence clusters appeared to be linked to parvovirus B19, influenza, CMV and Epstein-Barr virus, according to a later analysis. In a later analysis, most CMV-associated TCR beta chains were found to appear HLA-restricted, with HLA associations seemingly driven largely by CMV exposure. A later analysis associated about 18,000 TCR beta sequences with specific HLA alleles at a false discovery rate of 0.05. CMV serostatus was the only immune exposure information available for the cohort. A later analysis found that HLA-associated TCR beta chains were more clonally expanded and had lower generation probabilities than equally common non-associated chains. In an earlier analysis of over 550 of the donors, most TCR beta V segments were observed in productive rearrangements about 90% or about 30% of the time, broadly matching IMGT annotations. An association between a missense DCLRE1C variant and V-gene and J-gene trimming of TCR beta chains was found in a later genetic analysis and replicated in an independent cohort.

The receptor comes from a woman between 25 and 40 years old in good health and CMV-seropositive. This chain joins TRBV7-3 to TRBJ2-1; TRBD2 could be the D gene, as 6 bases match. The material sequenced was PBMCs. The DNA reads as follows: TGTGCCAGCAGCTTAAACGGGGGTGGTGAGCAGTTCTTC. It codes for CASSLNGGGEQFF.